Detailed here is one TCR beta chain. This specimen belongs to a study of T cell repertoires in cytomegalovirus infection. A single record per CDR3 protein comes from TCRdb applying MiXCR to the reads. This repertoire shows approximately 630,000 distinct CDR3 sequences, approximately 24% found once; its top ten account for around 7.6%. This CDR3 comprises 17 residues. Germline V gene lookup returns CDR1 DFQATT and CDR2 SNEGSKA (reference sequence). V shed 2 bases and J shed 4 bases, with 21 bases lying between them. The clonotype comes from a human donor in good health (CMV status not recorded). Some clones in this sample may be carry-over from other donors' samples. The J gene is TRBJ1-5, the V gene TRBV20-1, with D perhaps TRBD1 (6 bases). Sequencing was performed on CD8+ T cells from PBMCs. The CDR3 nucleotides are TGCAGTGCTAGATTTTCAGGGGAAGGGAGGGATAATCAGCCCCAGCATTTT. Residues: CSARFSGEGRDNQPQHF.